The 17 T cell receptor beta chains in this list originate from one sample, sequenced in a study of blood T cell repertoires in COVID-19. Here immunoSEQ multiplex PCR was the method, and the copy in TCRdb shows in-frame clones only, minus some. The table records tens of thousands of clones, roughly 85% of them present only once. The sequenced material came from peripheral blood. These receptors came from a man aged 50-59 years with active or convalescent COVID-19.

This clone appeared once. The V and J genes are TRBV6-5 and TRBJ1-6; tentative D call: TRBD1 (6 bases). Germline V gene sequence: CDR1 MNHEY, CDR2 SVGAGI. Deletions cut 2 bases from V and 3 bases from J, with 11 bases between. The CDR3 spans 16 residues. The CDR3, as DNA: TGTGCCAGCAGTTACACTGGACAGAGCTATAATTCACCCCTCCACTTT. This gives the protein CASSYTGQSYNSPLHF.

This clone was seen a few times. The chain links TRBV5-1 to TRBJ1-3, with 12 bases aligning to TRBD1. Germline V gives CDR1 SGHRS, CDR2 YFSETQ. V was pared by 5 bases and J by 0 bases, with 3 bases of the junction left unmatched. This CDR3 is built from 16 residues. CDR3 DNA: TGCGCCAGCAGGGGACAGGGGGCTCTCTCTGGAAACACCATATATTTT. Protein product: CASRGQGALSGNTIYF.

This clone appeared a single time. V and J are TRBV12-5 and TRBJ2-2; 11 bases are a match to TRBD1. The CDR3 contains 19 residues. CDR1 LGHNT and CDR2 FRNRAP come from the germline V gene. Unmatched junction bases numbered 17, after V lost 6 bases and J lost 5 bases. In DNA, the CDR3 is TGTGCTAGTGGGAAGGGACAGGGGGAAACAGCGGGGAGAACCGGGGAGCTGTTTTTT. It is translated as CASGKGQGETAGRTGELFF. Variable domain in full (rest from reference TRBV12-5 and TRBJ2-2): DARVTQTPRHKVTEMGQEVTMRCQPILGHNTVFWYRQTMMQGLELLAYFRNRAPLDDSGMPKDRFSAEMPDATLATLKIQPSEPRDSAVYFCASGKGQGETAGRTGELFFGEGSRLTVL.

The chain employs TRBV5-1 and TRBJ2-7; 13 nucleotides agree with TRBD2. V trimming: 4 bases; J trimming: 4 bases; junction bases outside the gene matches: 5. Germline CDR1 and CDR2: SGHRS and YFSETQ. This CDR3 has 15 amino acids. The CDR3 loop reads CASSPRTSGSYEQYF. The CDR3 DNA reads TGCGCCAGCAGCCCCCGGACTAGCGGGAGTTACGAGCAGTACTTC. The entire variable domain, with the rest obtained from reference TRBV5-1 and TRBJ2-7, is as follows: KAGVTQTPRYLIKTRGQQVTLSCSPISGHRSVSWYQQTPGQGLQFLFEYFSETQRNKGNFPGRFSGRQFSNSRSEMNVSTLELGDSALYLCASSPRTSGSYEQYFGPGTRLTVT.

The V gene is TRBV7-8, the J gene TRBJ2-5; a possible D gene is TRBD1 (6 bases). The ends were cut back, 6 bases at V and 4 bases at J, with 15 bases in the middle. The CDR3 is 14 amino acids. Germline V lookup: CDR1 SGHVS, CDR2 FQNEAQ. The CDR3 here is CASRRDTGVETQYF. As DNA, the CDR3 is TGTGCCAGCAGACGGGACACTGGAGTAGAGACCCAGTACTTC.

This clone was recorded only once. J is TRBJ2-1 and V is TRBV15, with TRBD2 matching 9 bases. V trimming: 0 bases; J trimming: 10 bases; junction bases outside the gene matches: 7. This CDR3 comprises 15 residues. Germline assignment: CDR1 LNHNV and CDR2 YYDKDF (reference sequence). In DNA form, the CDR3 reads TGTGCCACCAGCAGAGAGGGCGGGAGGGGTGCGGAGCAGTTCTTC. Its translation is CATSREGGRGAEQFF.

V and J are TRBV29-1 and TRBJ2-3, with TRBD1 matching 9 bases. Germline lookup yields CDR1 SQVTM and CDR2 ANQGSEA. The CDR3 totals 12 residues. V lost 6 bases and J lost 3; bases outside the gene matches: 1. This CDR3 reads CSVQGATDTQYF. In nucleotides, the CDR3 is TGCAGCGTACAGGGGGCTACAGATACGCAGTATTTT.

The V gene is TRBV29-1, the J gene TRBJ1-5, with a weak D call TRBD1 (5 bases). This CDR3 has 14 amino acids. V lost 0 bases and J 2 bases, leaving 8 bases between the germline ends. In germline, CDR1 is SQVTM, CDR2 ANQGSEA. This CDR3 reads CSVEEAGGNQPQHF. CDR3 DNA: TGCAGCGTTGAAGAGGCGGGGGGCAATCAGCCCCAGCATTTT.

This rearrangement joins TRBV19 to TRBJ2-5; TRBD1 matches 7 bases. The CDR3 totals 16 residues. CDR1 LNHDA and CDR2 SQIVND come from the germline V gene (reference sequence). Trimming removed 5 bases from V and 4 bases from J; junction bases left unmatched: 13. CDR3 DNA: TGTGCCAGTAGTCAAGGGGGCGGTATGTTCGGAGAGACCCAGTACTTC. Translated, it gives CASSQGGGMFGETQYF.

The chain joins TRBV10-3 to TRBJ2-3; 9 bases agree with TRBD2. V shed 2 bases, J shed 5 bases, and the junction held 8 bases outside the gene matches. Germline CDR1 and CDR2: ENHRY and SYGVKD. The CDR3 has 16 amino acids. CDR3: CAISEQVAGVGDTQYF. Written as DNA, the CDR3 is TGTGCCATCAGTGAGCAGGTAGCGGGAGTCGGAGATACGCAGTATTTT.

The chain joins TRBV5-6 to TRBJ2-7; 7 bases are shared with TRBD1. V dropped 0 bases and J dropped 1; count of bases not matched to a gene: 10. This CDR3 has 17 amino acids. The germline gives CDR1 SGHDT, CDR2 YYEEEE. CDR3 region: CASSLVLGGRSSYEQYF. As DNA, the CDR3 is TGTGCCAGCAGCTTGGTCTTAGGGGGCAGAAGTTCCTACGAGCAGTACTTC. The complete variable domain, with remaining parts taken from reference TRBV5-6 and TRBJ2-7, reads DAGVTQSPTHLIKTRGQQVTLRCSPKSGHDTVSWYQQALGQGPQFIFQYYEEEERQRGNFPDRFSGHQFPNYSSELNVNALLLGDSALYLCASSLVLGGRSSYEQYFGPGTRLTVT.

This chain links TRBV3-1 (or the pseudogene TRBV3-2) with TRBJ2-2; 8 nucleotides align to TRBD2. Trimming removed 4 bases from V and 1 base from J; junction bases left unmatched: 5. The CDR3 consists of 16 residues. Germline CDR1 is LGHDT and CDR2 is YNNKEL (reference sequence). CDR3 in DNA: TGTGCCAGCAGCCGAGTAGCGGGGTGGAACACCGGGGAGCTGTTTTTT. Translation: CASSRVAGWNTGELFF.

The chain has TRBV7-2 and TRBJ2-5, with D tentatively TRBD2 (5 bases). V lost 4 bases and J lost 7, with 13 bases in between. The CDR3 length is 13 residues. Looked up from germline, CDR1 is SGHTA and CDR2 is FQGNSA. CDR3 DNA: TGTGCCAGCAGCTCACACCGCGAGGGGACCCAGTACTTC. It specifies CASSSHREGTQYF.

This clone appeared a single time. V gene TRBV15 combines with J gene TRBJ2-1, with D hard to call. Looked up from germline, CDR1 is LNHNV and CDR2 is YYDKDF (reference sequence). This CDR3 contains 13 residues. V was pared by 0 bases and J by 5 bases, with 5 bases between. In DNA form, the CDR3 reads TGTGCCACCAGCAGAGATCCCAACAATGAGCAGTTCTTC. Residues: CATSRDPNNEQFF.

The table lists this clone with a count of one. The V gene is TRBV4-3, the J gene TRBJ2-1, with 9 bases fitting TRBD2. Germline-derived CDR1 and CDR2 are LGHNA and YSLEER. The CDR3 runs to 17 residues. Trimming removed 0 bases from V and 8 bases from J; junction bases left unmatched: 11. The CDR3 DNA reads as TGCGCCAGCAGCCAAGATGAGGTGCGGGGGGGCAGGGATGAGCAGTTCTTC. Protein sequence: CASSQDEVRGGRDEQFF.

J is TRBJ1-5 and V is TRBV19, with unresolved D. Germline lookup yields CDR1 LNHDA and CDR2 SQIVND (reference sequence). The V end lost 5 bases, the J end lost 0 bases, and 17 bases lay between the germline ends. The CDR3 is 17 residues long. The CDR3 is CASSPGGGEYSNQPQHF. The DNA for the CDR3 is TGTGCCAGTAGTCCAGGTGGCGGGGAATATAGCAATCAGCCCCAGCATTTT.

CDR3 amino acids: CASTGDRDTGELFF. For the CDR3, the DNA is TGTGCCAGCACCGGGGACAGAGACACCGGGGAGCTGTTTTTT. V usage is TRBV2 and J usage is TRBJ2-2, with TRBD1 identical over 7 bases. This CDR3 contains 14 residues. V lost 7 bases and J lost 3; bases outside the gene matches: 5. The germline V gene encodes CDR1 SNHLY and CDR2 FYNNEI.